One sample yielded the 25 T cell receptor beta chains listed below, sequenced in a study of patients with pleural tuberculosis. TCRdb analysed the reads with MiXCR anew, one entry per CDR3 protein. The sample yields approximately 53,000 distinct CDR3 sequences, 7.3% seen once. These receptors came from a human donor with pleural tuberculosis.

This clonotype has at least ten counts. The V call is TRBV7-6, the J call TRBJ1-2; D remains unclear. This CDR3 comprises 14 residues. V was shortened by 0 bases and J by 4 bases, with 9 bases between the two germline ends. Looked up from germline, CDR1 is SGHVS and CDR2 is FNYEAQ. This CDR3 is CASSLAPATYGYTF. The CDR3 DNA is TGTGCCAGCAGCTTAGCGCCGGCGACCTATGGCTACACCTTC.

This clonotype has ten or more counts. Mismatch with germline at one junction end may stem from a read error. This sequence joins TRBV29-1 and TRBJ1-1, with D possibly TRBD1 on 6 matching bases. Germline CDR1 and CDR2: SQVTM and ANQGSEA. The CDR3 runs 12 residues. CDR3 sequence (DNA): TGCAGCGTGCAGGGGATGAATACTGAAGCTTTCTTT. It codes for CSVQGMNTEAFF.

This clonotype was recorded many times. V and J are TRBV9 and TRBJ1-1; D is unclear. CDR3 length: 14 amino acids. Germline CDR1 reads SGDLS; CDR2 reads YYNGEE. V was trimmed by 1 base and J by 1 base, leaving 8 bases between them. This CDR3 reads CASSVMPENTEAFF. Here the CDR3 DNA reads TGTGCCAGCAGCGTAATGCCGGAGAACACTGAAGCTTTCTTT.

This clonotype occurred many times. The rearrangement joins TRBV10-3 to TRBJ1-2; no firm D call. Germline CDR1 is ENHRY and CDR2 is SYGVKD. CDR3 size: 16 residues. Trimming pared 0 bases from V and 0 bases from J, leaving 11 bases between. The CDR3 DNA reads TGTGCCATCAGTGAGTCGACGGGAACTACTAACTATGGCTACACCTTC. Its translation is CAISESTGTTNYGYTF.

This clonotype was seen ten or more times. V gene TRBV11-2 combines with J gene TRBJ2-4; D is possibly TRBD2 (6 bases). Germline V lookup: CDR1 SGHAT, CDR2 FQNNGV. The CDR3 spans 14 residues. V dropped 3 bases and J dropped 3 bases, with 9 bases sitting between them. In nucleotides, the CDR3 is TGTGCCAGCAGCTTTTGGGACTTCAAAAACATTCAGTACTTC. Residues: CASSFWDFKNIQYF.

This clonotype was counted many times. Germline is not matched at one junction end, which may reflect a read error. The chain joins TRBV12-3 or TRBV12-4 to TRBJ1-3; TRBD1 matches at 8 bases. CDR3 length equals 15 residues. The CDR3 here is CASRTGVPAGDTIYF. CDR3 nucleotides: TGTGCCAGCAGGACAGGGGTCCCGGCTGGAGACACCATATATTTT.

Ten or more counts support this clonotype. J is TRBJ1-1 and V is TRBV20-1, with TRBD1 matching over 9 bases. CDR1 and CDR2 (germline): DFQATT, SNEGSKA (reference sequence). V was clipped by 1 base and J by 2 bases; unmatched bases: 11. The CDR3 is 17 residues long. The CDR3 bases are TGCAGTGCTAGAGGTCCCCATTTACAGGGGGCTAACACTGAAGCTTTCTTT. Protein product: CSARGPHLQGANTEAFF.

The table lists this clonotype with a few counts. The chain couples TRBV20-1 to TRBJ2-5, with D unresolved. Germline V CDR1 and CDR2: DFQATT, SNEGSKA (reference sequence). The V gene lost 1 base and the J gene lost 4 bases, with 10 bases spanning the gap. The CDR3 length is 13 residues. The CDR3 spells CSARVAFLETQYF. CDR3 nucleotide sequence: TGCAGTGCTAGAGTGGCCTTCCTAGAGACCCAGTACTTC.

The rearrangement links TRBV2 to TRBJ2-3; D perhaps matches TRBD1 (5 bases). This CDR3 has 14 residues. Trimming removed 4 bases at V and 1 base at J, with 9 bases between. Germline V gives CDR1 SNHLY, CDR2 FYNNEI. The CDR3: CASSGEGGTDTQYF. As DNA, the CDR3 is TGTGCCAGCAGTGGGGAAGGGGGCACAGATACGCAGTATTTT.

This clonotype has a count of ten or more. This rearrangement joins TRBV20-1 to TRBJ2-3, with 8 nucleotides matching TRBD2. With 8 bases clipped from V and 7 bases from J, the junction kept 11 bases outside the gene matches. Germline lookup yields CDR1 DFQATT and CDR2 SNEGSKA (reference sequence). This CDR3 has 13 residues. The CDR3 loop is CSLPGLGENTQYF. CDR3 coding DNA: TGCAGTCTACCGGGACTAGGCGAGAATACGCAGTATTTT.

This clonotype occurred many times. The chain's CDR3 is CASSQTHNSPLHF. CDR3 DNA: TGTGCCAGCAGCCAAACTCATAATTCACCCCTCCACTTT. V and J are TRBV3-1 and TRBJ1-6; no reliable D call. V lost 2 bases and J 5 bases, leaving 4 bases between the germline ends. Germline V CDR1 and CDR2: LGHDT, YNNKEL (reference sequence). The length of the CDR3 is 13 residues.

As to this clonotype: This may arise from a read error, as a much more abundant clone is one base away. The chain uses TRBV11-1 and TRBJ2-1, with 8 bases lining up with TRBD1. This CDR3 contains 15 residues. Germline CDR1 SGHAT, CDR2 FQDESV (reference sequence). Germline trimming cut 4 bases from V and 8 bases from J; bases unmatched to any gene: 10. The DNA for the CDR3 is TGTGCCAGCAGCTCGGACAGGGTTTTGATCGATGAGCAGTTCTTC. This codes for CASSSDRVLIDEQFF.

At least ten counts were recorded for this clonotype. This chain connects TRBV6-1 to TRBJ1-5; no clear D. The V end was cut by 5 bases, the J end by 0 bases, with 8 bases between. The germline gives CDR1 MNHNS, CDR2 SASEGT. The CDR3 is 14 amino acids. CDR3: CASSQMGSNQPQHF. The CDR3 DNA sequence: TGTGCCAGCAGTCAAATGGGTAGCAATCAGCCCCAGCATTTT.

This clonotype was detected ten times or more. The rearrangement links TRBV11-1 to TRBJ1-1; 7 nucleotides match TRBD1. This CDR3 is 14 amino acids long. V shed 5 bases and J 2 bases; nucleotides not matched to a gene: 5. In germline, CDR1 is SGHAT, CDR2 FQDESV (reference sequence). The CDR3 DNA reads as TGTGCCAGCAGCGCGGGACAGCTCAACACTGAAGCTTTCTTT. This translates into CASSAGQLNTEAFF.

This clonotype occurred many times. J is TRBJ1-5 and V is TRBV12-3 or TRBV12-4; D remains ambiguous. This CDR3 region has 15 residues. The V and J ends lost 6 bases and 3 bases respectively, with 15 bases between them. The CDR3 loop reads CASRSGGYSNQPQHF. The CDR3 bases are TGTGCCAGCAGGAGTGGCGGGTACTCCAATCAGCCCCAGCATTTT.

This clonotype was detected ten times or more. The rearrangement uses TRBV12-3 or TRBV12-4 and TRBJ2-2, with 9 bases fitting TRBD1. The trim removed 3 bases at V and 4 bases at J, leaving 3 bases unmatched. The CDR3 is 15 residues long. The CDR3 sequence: CASSLDRGGTGELFF. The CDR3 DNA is TGTGCCAGCAGTTTGGACAGGGGAGGCACCGGGGAGCTGTTTTTT.

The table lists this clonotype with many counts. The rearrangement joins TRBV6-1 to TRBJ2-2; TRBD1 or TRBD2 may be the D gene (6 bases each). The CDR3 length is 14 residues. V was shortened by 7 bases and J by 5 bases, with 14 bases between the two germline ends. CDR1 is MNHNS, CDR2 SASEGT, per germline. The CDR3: CASTLWRGTGELFF. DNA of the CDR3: TGTGCCAGCACCCTATGGAGGGGGACCGGGGAGCTGTTTTTT.

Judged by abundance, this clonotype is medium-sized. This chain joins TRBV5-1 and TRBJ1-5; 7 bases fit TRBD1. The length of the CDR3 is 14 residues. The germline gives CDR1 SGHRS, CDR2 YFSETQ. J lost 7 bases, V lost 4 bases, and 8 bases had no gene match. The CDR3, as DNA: TGCGCCAGCAGCGAACAGGGGCGAGAACAGCCCCAGCATTTT. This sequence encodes CASSEQGREQPQHF.

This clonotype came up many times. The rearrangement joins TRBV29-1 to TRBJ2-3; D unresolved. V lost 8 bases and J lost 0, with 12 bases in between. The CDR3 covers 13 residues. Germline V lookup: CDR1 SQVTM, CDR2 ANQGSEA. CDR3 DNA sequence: TGCAGCTTCTGCACAACTAGCACAGATACGCAGTATTTT. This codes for CSFCTTSTDTQYF.

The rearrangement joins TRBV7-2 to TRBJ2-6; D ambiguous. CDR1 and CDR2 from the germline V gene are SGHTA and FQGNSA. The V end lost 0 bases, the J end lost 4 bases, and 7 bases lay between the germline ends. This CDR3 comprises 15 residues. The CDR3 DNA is TGTGCCAGCAGCTTAGCTACAGTAGGGGCCAACGTCCTGACTTTC. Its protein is CASSLATVGANVLTF.

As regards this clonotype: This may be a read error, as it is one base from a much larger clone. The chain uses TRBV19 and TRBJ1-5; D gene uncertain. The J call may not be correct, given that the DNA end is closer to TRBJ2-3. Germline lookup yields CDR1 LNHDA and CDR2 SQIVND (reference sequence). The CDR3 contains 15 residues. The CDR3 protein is CASHFKSAGNQPQYF. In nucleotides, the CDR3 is TGTGCCAGTCATTTCAAGAGTGCTGGCAATCAGCCCCAGTATTTT.

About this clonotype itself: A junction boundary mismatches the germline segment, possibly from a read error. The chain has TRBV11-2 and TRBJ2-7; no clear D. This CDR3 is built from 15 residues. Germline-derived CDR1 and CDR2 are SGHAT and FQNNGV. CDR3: CASSLVAASSYEQYF. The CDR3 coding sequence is TGTGCCAGTAGCTTAGTGGCAGCCAGCTCCTACGAGCAGTACTTC.

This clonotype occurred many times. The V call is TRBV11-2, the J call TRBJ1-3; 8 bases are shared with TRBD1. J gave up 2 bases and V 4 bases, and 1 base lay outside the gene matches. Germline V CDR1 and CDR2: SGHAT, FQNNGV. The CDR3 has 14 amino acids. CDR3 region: CASSSRGPGNTIYF. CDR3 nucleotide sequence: TGTGCCAGCAGCTCCAGGGGGCCTGGAAACACCATATATTTT.

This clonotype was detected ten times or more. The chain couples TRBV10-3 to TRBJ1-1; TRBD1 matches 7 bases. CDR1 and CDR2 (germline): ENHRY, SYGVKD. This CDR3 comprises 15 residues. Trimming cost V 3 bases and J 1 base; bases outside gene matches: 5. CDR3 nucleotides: TGTGCCATCAGTGACCGGGACAGTCCGAACACTGAAGCTTTCTTT. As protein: CAISDRDSPNTEAFF.

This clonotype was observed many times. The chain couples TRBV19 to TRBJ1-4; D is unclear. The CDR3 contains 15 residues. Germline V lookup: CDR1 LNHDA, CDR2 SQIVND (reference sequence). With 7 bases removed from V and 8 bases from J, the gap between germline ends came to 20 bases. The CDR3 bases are TGTGCCAGTATGATGAAGACGGCGGAGGCGGAAAAACTGTTTTTT. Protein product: CASMMKTAEAEKLFF.